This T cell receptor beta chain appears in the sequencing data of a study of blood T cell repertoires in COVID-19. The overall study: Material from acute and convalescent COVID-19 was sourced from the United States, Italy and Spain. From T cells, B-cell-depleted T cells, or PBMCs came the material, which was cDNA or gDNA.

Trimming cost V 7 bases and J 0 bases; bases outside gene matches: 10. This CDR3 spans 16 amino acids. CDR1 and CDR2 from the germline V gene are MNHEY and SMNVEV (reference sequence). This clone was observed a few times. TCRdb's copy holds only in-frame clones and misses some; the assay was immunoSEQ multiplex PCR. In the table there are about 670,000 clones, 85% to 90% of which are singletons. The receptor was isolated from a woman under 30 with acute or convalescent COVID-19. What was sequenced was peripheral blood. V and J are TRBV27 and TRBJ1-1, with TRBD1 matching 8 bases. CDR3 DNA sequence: TGTGCCAGCACCAACGGACAGGGTCTAATGAACACTGAAGCTTTCTTT. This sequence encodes CASTNGQGLMNTEAFF.